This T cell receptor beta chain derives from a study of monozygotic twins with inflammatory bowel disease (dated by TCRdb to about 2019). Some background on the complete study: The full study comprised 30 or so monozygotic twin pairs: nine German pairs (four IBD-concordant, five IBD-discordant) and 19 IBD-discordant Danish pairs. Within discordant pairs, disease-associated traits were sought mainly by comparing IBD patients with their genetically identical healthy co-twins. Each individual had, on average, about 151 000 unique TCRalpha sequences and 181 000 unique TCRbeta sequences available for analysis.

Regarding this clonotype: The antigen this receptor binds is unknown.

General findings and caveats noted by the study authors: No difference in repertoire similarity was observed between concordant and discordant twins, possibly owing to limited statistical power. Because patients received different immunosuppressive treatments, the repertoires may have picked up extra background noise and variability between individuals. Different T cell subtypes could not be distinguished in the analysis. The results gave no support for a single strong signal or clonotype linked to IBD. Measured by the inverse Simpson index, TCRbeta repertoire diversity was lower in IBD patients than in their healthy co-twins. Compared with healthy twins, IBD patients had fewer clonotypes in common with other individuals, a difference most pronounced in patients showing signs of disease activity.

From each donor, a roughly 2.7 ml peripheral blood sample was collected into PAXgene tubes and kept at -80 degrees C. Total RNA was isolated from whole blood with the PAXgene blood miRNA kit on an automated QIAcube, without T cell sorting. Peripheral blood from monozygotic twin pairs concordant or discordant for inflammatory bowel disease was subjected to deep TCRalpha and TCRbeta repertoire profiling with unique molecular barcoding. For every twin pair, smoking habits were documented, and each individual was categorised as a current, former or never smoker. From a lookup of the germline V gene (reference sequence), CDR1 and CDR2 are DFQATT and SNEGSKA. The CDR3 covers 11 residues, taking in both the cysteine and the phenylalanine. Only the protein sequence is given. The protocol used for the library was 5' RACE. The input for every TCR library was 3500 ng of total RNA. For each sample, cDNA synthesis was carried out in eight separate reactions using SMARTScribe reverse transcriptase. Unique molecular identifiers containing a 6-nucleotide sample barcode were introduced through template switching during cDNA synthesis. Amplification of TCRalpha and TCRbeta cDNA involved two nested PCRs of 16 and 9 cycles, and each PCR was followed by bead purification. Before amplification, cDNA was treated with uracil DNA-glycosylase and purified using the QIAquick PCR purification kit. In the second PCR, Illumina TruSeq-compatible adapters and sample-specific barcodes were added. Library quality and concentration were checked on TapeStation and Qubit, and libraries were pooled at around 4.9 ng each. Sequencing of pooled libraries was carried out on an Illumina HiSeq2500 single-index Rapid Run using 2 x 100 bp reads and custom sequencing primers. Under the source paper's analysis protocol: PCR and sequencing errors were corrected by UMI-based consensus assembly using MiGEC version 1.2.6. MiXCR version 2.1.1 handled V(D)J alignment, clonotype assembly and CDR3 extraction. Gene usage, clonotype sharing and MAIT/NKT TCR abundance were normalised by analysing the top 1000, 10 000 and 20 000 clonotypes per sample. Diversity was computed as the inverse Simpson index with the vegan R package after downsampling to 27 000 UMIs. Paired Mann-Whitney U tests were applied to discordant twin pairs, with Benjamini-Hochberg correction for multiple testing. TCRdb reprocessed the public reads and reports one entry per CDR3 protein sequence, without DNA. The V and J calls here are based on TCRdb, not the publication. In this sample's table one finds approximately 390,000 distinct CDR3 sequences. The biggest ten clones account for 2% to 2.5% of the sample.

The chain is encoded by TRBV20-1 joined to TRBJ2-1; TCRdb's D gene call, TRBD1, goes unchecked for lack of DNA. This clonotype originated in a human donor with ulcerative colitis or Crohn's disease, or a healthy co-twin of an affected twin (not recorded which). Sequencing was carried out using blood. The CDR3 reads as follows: CSAAGSNEQFF.